This TCR beta chain was profiled in a study of CD8 T cells in ankylosing spondylitis. General observations from the study: As reported, disease-linked clones showed significant enrichment in matched ankylosing spondylitis synovial fluid. Some of these motif variants have turned up before, in reports on reactive arthritis synovial fluid and blood. Among TCR beta sequences, a motif of 7 to 9 highly homologous variants appeared characteristic of ankylosing spondylitis blood.

It was by quantitative 5'-RACE with molecular barcodes that TCR beta libraries were made. TCRdb processed the 5' RACE reads anew with MiXCR; each CDR3 protein has one entry. Of about 800,000 distinct CDR3 sequences in the sample, roughly 12% were seen once. This CDR3 comprises 14 residues. The V gene lost 6 bases and the J gene lost 7 bases, with 16 bases spanning the gap. Germline lookup yields CDR1 LNHDA and CDR2 SQIVND (reference sequence). Comments on this clonotype: Its target is unknown.

The sequenced sample consisted of blood, either unsorted or a sorted T cell fraction (not recorded which). The TCR sequence derives from a male donor with ankylosing spondylitis. This rearrangement joins TRBV19 to TRBJ2-1; D uncertain. The CDR3 loop reads CASRKANWRNEQFF. The CDR3 nucleotides read TGTGCCAGTAGAAAGGCCAACTGGCGGAATGAGCAGTTCTTC. Together with reference TRBV19 and TRBJ2-1, the CDR3 gives the full variable domain: DGGITQSPKYLFRKEGQNVTLSCEQNLNHDAMYWYRQDPGQGLRLIYYSQIVNDFQKGDIAEGYSVSREKKESFPLTVTSAQKNPTAFYLCASRKANWRNEQFFGPGTRLTVL.